The sequence of this T cell receptor (beta chain) was determined in a study of T cell repertoires in cytomegalovirus infection. For the study at large: Public TCR beta signature analysis indicated the presence of both CMV infection and matching HLA type.

Using its own MiXCR run on the reads, TCRdb lists one record per CDR3 protein. In the table there are fewer than 850,000 distinct CDR3 sequences, almost 30% of which are singletons. Study observations and caveats: In two of eight donors, the top clonotype was HLA-C-restricted CMV-specific.

Remarks on this clonotype: The antigen is not known.

Germline assignment: CDR1 MDHEN and CDR2 SYDVKM. The CDR3 runs 13 residues. Trimming took off 6 bases at V and 9 bases at J, with 15 bases between the two ends. V and J are TRBV28 and TRBJ2-1, with D maybe TRBD1 (5 bases). Sequencing used cultured CD8+ T cells from PBMCs, obtained from culture after CMV antigen stimulation. This receptor was taken from a human donor in good health (CMV status not recorded). Some clones in this sample may be carry-over from other donors' samples. The CDR3 loop is CASSPPPQGEQFF. The CDR3 nucleotides are TGTGCCAGCAGCCCCCCCCCCCAGGGTGAGCAGTTCTTC.